The rows below give T cell receptor beta chains drawn from one sample of a study of T cell responses to AZD1222 COVID-19 vaccine. Assay used: immunoSEQ multiplex PCR; TCRdb lists only in-frame clones, some missing. The sample shows about 110,000 clones, approximately 89% of them seen only once. The sequenced sample was peripheral blood, obtained on day 0 of MenACWY control vaccination. The source is an adult in good health. The CDR3 runs from the conserved cysteine through the conserved F or W. D genes are given only for firm matches.

TRBJ1-1 . TRBV5-1 CASSLGWGTEAFF
TRBJ1-6 . TRBV4-1 CASSQDREGYSYNSPLHF
TRBJ1-1 . TRBV6-4 CASSEGVGTEAFF
TRBJ1-5 . TRBV18 CASSPGSDQPQHF
TRBJ1-1 . TRBV11-3 CASSLAGGSEAFF
TRBJ1-6 . TRBV18 CASSRIVAGVGSPLHF
TRBJ2-4 . TRBV28 CASSSHRGGNIQYF
TRBJ2-7 TRBD1 TRBV5-1 CASSPIVGQGETEQYF
TRBJ2-3 . TRBV7-2 CASSLRSTSTDTQYF
TRBJ1-1 TRBD1 TRBV10-1 CASSLDRRNTEAFF
TRBJ2-2 TRBD1 TRBV24-1 CATSAVTGTGELFF
TRBJ1-5 TRBD1 TRBV7-2 CASSTRTGDDQPQHF
TRBJ1-1 TRBD1 TRBV5-4 CASSFPGQGLRAEAFF
TRBJ2-7 . TRBV11-2 CASSLAGVDLYEQYF
TRBJ2-1 . TRBV27 CASGSTGFYNEQFF
TRBJ2-1 . TRBV7-3 CASSRGANEQFF
TRBJ2-5 TRBD1 TRBV6-5 CASSYPSGTGEETQYF
TRBJ1-1 . TRBV7-8 CASSGNTEAFF
TRBJ2-7 TRBD1 TRBV7-9 CASSTGQPYEQYF
TRBJ2-5 TRBD2 TRBV9 CASSVAQLAGAGETQYF
TRBJ1-5 . TRBV15 CATSRDHHSNQPQHF
TRBJ2-2 . TRBV4-1 CASSQGSGQGVIGELFF
TRBJ1-5 . TRBV30 CAWRRGPGQPQHF
TRBJ2-5 . TRBV5-4 CASSPVGGETQYF
TRBJ2-5 TRBD2 TRBV2 CASNWRGGRSETQYF
TRBJ2-3 . TRBV5-4 CASSLDRPGDTQYF
TRBJ2-7 . TRBV7-6 CASSLEIGSYEQYF
TRBJ1-3 . TRBV27 CASSSFAGNTIYF